What follows is one T cell receptor (beta chain) and its context. Its antigen is unknown. Unmatched junction bases numbered 3, after V lost 3 bases and J lost 2 bases. The length of the CDR3 is 15 residues. Germline V gene lookup returns CDR1 ENHRY and CDR2 SYGVKD. This sample is drawn from a study of cytomegalovirus exposure and HLA in healthy donors. About the study: HLA-typed donors were the source of approximately 88 million unique TCRs, which an early data release held.

Whole-study findings and limits: A few chains linked to CMV were shown in vitro to be specific for CMV antigens. Reported findings show TCR beta sequences accurately forecast HLA-A and HLA-B alleles in most subjects.

The primer mix had 60 Vbeta and 13 Jbeta primers. Measured with immunoSEQ multiplex PCR; TCRdb has only the in-frame clones, and not every one. The repertoire table contains fewer than 85,000 clones. Sequencing input: PBMCs. The chain employs TRBV10-3 and TRBJ2-3; 9 bases are shared with TRBD2. The receptor was derived from a young man in good health and CMV-seronegative. CDR3 nucleotides: TGTGCCATCAGTGACCCTAGCGGGGCCACAGATACGCAGTATTTT. Protein sequence: CAISDPSGATDTQYF.